This T cell receptor (beta chain) was sequenced during a study of cytomegalovirus exposure and HLA in healthy donors. Study outcomes and limitations: The study labeled fewer than 200 TCR beta chains cytomegalovirus-associated. Among CMV-associated TCR beta chains, most appeared HLA-restricted in a later analysis. As confirmed in vitro, three CMV-associated chains were specific for CMV antigens.

Vbeta (60) and Jbeta (13) primers were used in the PCR. Generated by immunoSEQ multiplex PCR, the TCRdb table keeps only in-frame clones and is missing some. The repertoire holds 160,000 or so clones, roughly 80% seen once, with 4.5% to 6% in the top ten. A word on this clone: What it recognizes is unknown.

Between the trimmed V and J ends, which lost 4 bases and 9 bases, there was a span of 20 bases. Germline V lookup: CDR1 SGHNT, CDR2 YYREEE (reference sequence). CDR3 length equals 15 residues. The origin of this receptor is a man aged 35-49 years in good health and CMV-seronegative. Source material: PBMCs. V gene TRBV5-4 combines with J gene TRBJ2-1; D is perhaps TRBD2 (6 bases). CDR3 sequence reads: CASSPRALAPLEQFF. For the CDR3, the DNA is TGTGCCAGCAGCCCTAGGGCCCTAGCGCCCCTTGAGCAGTTCTTC.